These 18 T cell receptor beta chains were all obtained from the same sample, sequenced in a study of shared clonotypes between healthy human individuals. Sequencing used immunoSEQ multiplex PCR; TCRdb keeps in-frame clones, though not all of them. In the table there are about 2 million clones, less than 95% of which are singletons. The naive CD8 subset, CD45RO-negative cells positively selected for CCR7, excluded terminally differentiated effector memory CD45RA+ cells. Sequenced input: naive CD8+ T cells sorted from blood. These receptors were taken from a man between 18 and 29 years old in good health.

To note about this clone: A much larger clone sits a single nucleotide away, making a read error possible. In the same sample, other DNA sequences code for this CDR3. The chain recombines TRBV9 with TRBJ1-1, with TRBD1 matching 7 bases. V gave up 3 bases and J gave up 4 bases; unmatched junction bases: 3. Germline CDR1 and CDR2: SGDLS and YYNGEE. This CDR3 has 13 amino acids. This chain's CDR3 is CASSAGGGTEAFF. For the CDR3, the DNA is TGTGCCAGCAGCGCAGGGGGTGGCACTGAAGCTTTCTTT.

The rearrangement uses TRBV7-6 and TRBJ2-7; TRBD1 aligns across 10 bases. Trimming at V came to 4 bases and at J to 6 bases, leaving 6 bases not matched to a gene. The CDR3 is 14 residues long. Germline V CDR1 and CDR2: SGHVS, FNYEAQ. The CDR3 is CASSYVTGGVEQYF. The CDR3 DNA is TGTGCCAGCAGCTACGTGACAGGGGGCGTCGAGCAGTACTTC.

The table lists this clone with a count of one. This chain connects TRBV4-1 to TRBJ1-3; no firm D call. V was shortened by 1 base and J by 3 bases, with 19 bases between the two germline ends. CDR1 and CDR2 (germline): MGHRA, YSYEKL. CDR3 size: 18 residues. The CDR3 sequence is CASSQVFPIQKDGNTIYF. DNA of the CDR3: TGCGCCAGCAGCCAAGTTTTCCCCATACAGAAGGATGGAAACACCATATATTTT.

Only one count was recorded for this clone. Other DNA sequences within the sample encode an identical CDR3. The chain recombines TRBV9 with TRBJ1-3; D remains unclear. There are 14 residues in the CDR3. Trimming stripped 0 bases from V and 0 bases from J, with 4 bases between. Germline loops: CDR1 SGDLS, CDR2 YYNGEE. CDR3 loop: CASSVALSGNTIYF. CDR3 nucleotides: TGTGCCAGCAGCGTAGCCCTCTCTGGAAACACCATATATTTT.

This clone is a singleton in its sample. Here the CDR3 DNA reads TGTGCCAGCACCACACTGGACAGGCGGCTCCGATTGACTGAAGCTTTCTTT. It encodes CASTTLDRRLRLTEAFF. This chain links TRBV21-1 with TRBJ1-1; the table's D call, TRBD1, was not checked against the DNA. TRBV21-1 is a documented pseudogene. The CDR3 covers 17 residues.

The chain joins TRBV5-1 to TRBJ2-7, with TRBD2 matching 11 bases. CDR1 SGHRS and CDR2 YFSETQ come from the germline V gene. The CDR3 consists of 15 residues. Trimming removed 0 bases from V and 6 bases from J; junction bases left unmatched: 5. The CDR3 region is CASSLELAGVGEQYF. CDR3 nucleotides: TGCGCCAGCAGCTTGGAACTAGCGGGAGTGGGCGAGCAGTACTTC. Full variable domain (outside the CDR3, taken from reference TRBV5-1 and TRBJ2-7): KAGVTQTPRYLIKTRGQQVTLSCSPISGHRSVSWYQQTPGQGLQFLFEYFSETQRNKGNFPGRFSGRQFSNSRSEMNVSTLELGDSALYLCASSLELAGVGEQYFGPGTRLTVT.

The rearrangement uses TRBV29-1 and TRBJ1-1; D unclear. The V and J ends lost 2 bases and 1 base respectively, with 11 bases between them. The V gene's germline CDR1 is SQVTM and CDR2 ANQGSEA. This CDR3 spans 14 amino acids. The CDR3 is CSVETLNPNTEAFF. CDR3 coding DNA: TGCAGCGTTGAAACCCTCAACCCGAACACTGAAGCTTTCTTT.

V gene TRBV11-2 combines with J gene TRBJ2-5; 14 nucleotides align to TRBD2. After removal of 4 bases from V and 5 bases from J, the junction contained 12 bases not matched to a gene. The CDR3 spans 18 residues. Per germline, CDR1 SGHAT and CDR2 FQNNGV. CDR3 sequence (DNA): TGTGCCAGCAGCTCGATCGGACTAGCGGGAGGACTACGGGAGACCCAGTACTTC. It yields the protein CASSSIGLAGGLRETQYF.

The V gene is TRBV19, the J gene TRBJ2-1; 7 bases agree with TRBD2. The CDR3 runs to 14 residues. CDR1 and CDR2 (germline): LNHDA, SQIVND (reference sequence). The V and J ends lost 2 bases and 10 bases, in that order; junction bases with no gene match: 8. In DNA form, the CDR3 reads TGTGCCAGTAGTATACGGGAACTAGCGAGGGAGCAGTTCTTC. Amino acids: CASSIRELAREQFF.

Only one count was recorded for this clone. The J gene is TRBJ1-1, the V gene TRBV7-9; no clear D gene. The CDR3 runs to 15 residues. V shed 5 bases and J shed 3 bases, with 16 bases lying between them. The germline V gene has CDR1 SEHNR and CDR2 FQNEAQ (reference sequence). In DNA, the CDR3 is TGTGCCAGCAGCGATCCCCAGGCAGCCCACACTGAAGCTTTCTTT. Amino acids: CASSDPQAAHTEAFF.

The chain is built from TRBV7-9 and TRBJ2-1, with TRBD2 matching over 8 bases. The CDR3 contains 16 residues. The V segment lost 7 bases and the J segment 0 bases; nucleotides outside the gene matches: 8. Germline-derived CDR1 and CDR2 are SEHNR and FQNEAQ (reference sequence). CDR3 sequence reads: CASTCSGVSSYNEQFF. CDR3 in DNA: TGTGCCAGCACCTGTAGCGGGGTGAGCTCCTACAATGAGCAGTTCTTC.

The gene calls are TRBV5-1 and TRBJ2-1, with D possibly TRBD1 on 6 matching bases. The ends were cut back, 5 bases at V and 5 bases at J, with 14 bases in the middle. Per germline, CDR1 SGHRS and CDR2 YFSETQ. The CDR3 contains 14 residues. The CDR3, as DNA: TGCGCCAGCAGTTTCGGACAGATTAACAATGAGCAGTTCTTC. Protein: CASSFGQINNEQFF.

The V and J genes are TRBV19 and TRBJ2-7, with TRBD1 identical over 7 bases. The CDR3 has 16 amino acids. The V and J ends lost 5 bases and 3 bases, in that order; junction bases with no gene match: 13. From germline, CDR1 is LNHDA and CDR2 SQIVND (reference sequence). The CDR3 is CASSVIATGLYYEQYF. The CDR3, as DNA: TGTGCCAGTAGTGTAATCGCGACAGGGCTATACTACGAGCAGTACTTC.

The CDR3 loop reads CASSSRQSEQFF. CDR3 in DNA: TGTGCCAGCAGTTCAAGACAGAGTGAGCAGTTCTTC. V is TRBV27 and J is TRBJ2-1; TRBD1 is a possible D gene (5 bases). This CDR3 region has 12 residues. The V gene lost 4 bases and the J gene lost 9 bases, with 10 bases spanning the gap. Germline V gene lookup returns CDR1 MNHEY and CDR2 SMNVEV (reference sequence).

The gene calls are TRBV5-1 and TRBJ2-7; tentative D call: TRBD2 (5 bases). The CDR3 covers 14 residues. Germline assignment: CDR1 SGHRS and CDR2 YFSETQ. Trimming left V 0 bases short and J 7 bases short, with 14 bases between. CDR3 nucleotide sequence: TGCGCCAGCAGCTTGGCCCGGCTAGCAACTGAGCAGTACTTC. It codes for CASSLARLATEQYF.

The chain combines TRBV28 with TRBJ2-3, with D perhaps TRBD2 (6 bases). The CDR3 is 13 amino acids. V dropped 6 bases and J dropped 6 bases, with 13 bases sitting between them. CDR1 MDHEN and CDR2 SYDVKM come from the germline V gene. CDR3 residues: CASRDPDYDTQYF. The CDR3, as DNA: TGTGCCAGCAGGGATCCGGACTATGATACGCAGTATTTT.

This chain joins TRBV5-5 and TRBJ2-7, with D hard to call. The germline V and J ends were trimmed by 3 bases and 0 bases, with 16 bases remaining between them. CDR1 SGHKS and CDR2 YYEKEE come from the germline V gene (reference sequence). This CDR3 has 16 amino acids. The CDR3 loop is CASSYGSGSASYEQYF. For the CDR3, the DNA is TGTGCCAGCAGCTATGGTTCAGGATCCGCCTCCTACGAGCAGTACTTC.

The chain links TRBV11-2 to TRBJ2-5; 7 nucleotides agree with TRBD2. This CDR3 is 15 amino acids long. The V segment lost 2 bases and the J segment 2 bases; nucleotides outside the gene matches: 5. Germline assignment: CDR1 SGHAT and CDR2 FQNNGV. The CDR3 is CASSLWGGLQETQYF. CDR3 nucleotides: TGTGCCAGCAGCTTATGGGGGGGTTTGCAAGAGACCCAGTACTTC. Together with reference TRBV11-2 and TRBJ2-5, the CDR3 gives the full variable domain: EAGVAQSPRYKIIEKRQSVAFWCNPISGHATLYWYQQILGQGPKLLIQFQNNGVVDDSQLPKDRFSAERLKGVDSTLKIQPAKLEDSAVYLCASSLWGGLQETQYFGPGTRLLVL.